This T cell receptor beta chain appears in the sequencing data of a study of identical twins. Overall study results and limits: In cord blood, abundant beta clonotypes had fewer insertions; memory showed no trend.

This clonotype was seen ten or more times. Its matching antigen is unknown. This CDR3 contains 15 residues. V shed 2 bases and J shed 3 bases, with 12 bases lying between them. In germline, CDR1 is SGHTA, CDR2 FQGNSA. In TCRdb, the 5' RACE reads were re-called with MiXCR into one record per CDR3 protein. Of some 690,000 distinct CDR3 sequences in the sample, about 20% are singletons; the top ten hold around 4.5%. In addition, the sample was reused for a study of T cells expressing NK-cell markers. According to that study: It was sorted CD3+CD56+NKG2C+, CD3+CD56+NKG2C- and CD3+CD56-NKG2C+ T cells that supplied the TCR beta repertoires. Sequencing covered eight donors, seven HCMV-seropositive and one seronegative. About 1.0-8% of CD8+ T cells in six or seven donors belonged to dominant NKG2C+ clonotypes.

This TCR was sampled from a woman aged 18-30 years in good health. The sequenced sample consisted of PBMCs. This sequence joins TRBV7-2 and TRBJ2-3; D is possibly TRBD2 (6 bases). The CDR3 sequence is CASSLLGGETDTQYF. The CDR3 DNA is TGTGCCAGCAGCTTATTGGGGGGTGAGACAGATACGCAGTATTTT. The full variable domain, rest sourced from reference TRBV7-2 and TRBJ2-3, is GAGVSQSPSNKVTEKGKDVELRCDPISGHTALYWYRQSLGQGLEFLIYFQGNSAPDKSGLPSDRFSAERTGGSVSTLTIQRTQQEDSAVYLCASSLLGGETDTQYFGPGTRLTVL.